One and the same sample provided the 13 T cell receptor beta chains below, sequenced in a study of Tregs in tolerant kidney transplant recipients. Libraries were prepared by immunoSEQ multiplex PCR; TCRdb keeps only in-frame clonotypes and omits some of them. Among around 78,000 clones listed, more than 85% were seen once. This specimen was Tregs from blood, taken before the transplant. These receptors were collected from a human donor who received a combined kidney and bone marrow transplant.

The J gene is TRBJ2-1, the V gene TRBV19, with no clear D. Trimming pared 7 bases from V and 9 bases from J, leaving 19 bases between. Per the germline V gene, CDR1 is LNHDA and CDR2 is SQIVND (reference sequence). CDR3 length: 14 residues. CDR3 amino acids: CASTPSDNGFEQFF. CDR3 coding DNA: TGTGCCAGTACCCCGAGTGACAATGGTTTTGAGCAGTTCTTC.

The chain couples TRBV19 to TRBJ1-5, with a possible D match to TRBD1 (5 bases). Germline loops: CDR1 LNHDA, CDR2 SQIVND (reference sequence). CDR3 size: 14 residues. V lost 5 bases and J lost 4, with 12 bases in between. The CDR3 DNA sequence: TGTGCCAGTAGTGCCTGGGACGGTAATCAGCCCCAGCATTTT. It codes for CASSAWDGNQPQHF.

The chain combines TRBV5-4 with TRBJ2-5; D is uncertain. TRBJ2-7 matches the DNA end more closely, so the J call is doubtful. Germline CDR1 is SGHNT and CDR2 is YYREEE (reference sequence). The CDR3 has 15 residues. Written as DNA, the CDR3 is TGTGCCAGCAGCGTTCCAGGTTTTGGCGCCTACGAGCAGTACTTC. Translating gives CASSVPGFGAYEQYF.

This clone was seen once. The chain has TRBV18 and TRBJ2-7; 10 bases are shared with TRBD1. V lost 6 bases to trimming and J lost 2 bases; unmatched junction nucleotides: 4. The CDR3 runs to 14 residues. Germline V lookup: CDR1 KGHSH, CDR2 LQKENI. DNA of the CDR3: TGTGCCAGCTCCGAGACAGGGGGCCCCTACGAGCAGTACTTC. It translates to CASSETGGPYEQYF.

V and J are TRBV25-1 and TRBJ2-3; 7 positions match TRBD2. The CDR3 spans 16 residues. The trim removed 1 base at V and 3 bases at J, leaving 7 bases unmatched. CDR1 is MGHDK, CDR2 SYGVNS, per germline. The DNA of the CDR3 is TGTGCCAGCAGTGAATCGACTAGCATAGTTACAGATACGCAGTATTTT. Protein sequence: CASSESTSIVTDTQYF.

This chain links TRBV28 with TRBJ1-2; maybe TRBD1 (5 bases). Trimming removed 6 bases from V and 8 bases from J, with 19 bases in between. CDR1 and CDR2 (germline): MDHEN, SYDVKM. CDR3 size: 14 residues. CDR3 loop: CASRSLGEVRGYTF. CDR3 nucleotides: TGTGCCAGCAGATCCCTAGGGGAAGTGAGGGGCTACACCTTC.

A note on this clone: One end of the junction is discordant with germline, which a read error may explain. The V gene is TRBV9, the J gene TRBJ2-2, with a weak D call TRBD2 (7 bases). This CDR3 spans 16 amino acids. Germline CDR1 reads SGDLS; CDR2 reads YYNGEE. The CDR3 DNA follows: TGTGCCACCAGCGTGGGGGGCGGGAGCCTGACCGGGGAGCTGTTTTTT. Its translation: CATSVGGGSLTGELFF.

CDR3 loop: CASSFGDRVNEQFF. CDR3 nucleotide sequence: TGTGCCAGCAGTTTTGGGGACAGGGTCAATGAGCAGTTCTTC. This chain connects TRBV27 to TRBJ2-1, with TRBD1 matching 9 bases. Germline V gives CDR1 MNHEY, CDR2 SMNVEV (reference sequence). After removal of 3 bases from V and 6 bases from J, the junction contained 3 bases not matched to a gene. The CDR3 has 14 residues.

This clone was seen a single time. The chain has TRBV29-1 and TRBJ2-1; 7 nucleotides match TRBD2. J gave up 3 bases and V 2 bases, and 7 bases lay outside the gene matches. Per the germline V gene, CDR1 is SQVTM and CDR2 is ANQGSEA. CDR3 length equals 15 residues. CDR3 loop: CSVERESSGYNEQFF. As DNA, the CDR3 is TGCAGCGTTGAAAGGGAGTCTAGCGGCTACAATGAGCAGTTCTTC.

The chain couples TRBV7-3 to TRBJ2-1; 8 nucleotides agree with TRBD1. Germline V gives CDR1 SGHTA, CDR2 FQGTGA. V lost 5 bases and J lost 4; bases outside the gene matches: 7. The CDR3 contains 15 residues. This CDR3 is CASSLDRGEYNEQFF. Written as DNA, the CDR3 is TGTGCCAGCAGCCTCGACAGGGGTGAATACAATGAGCAGTTCTTC.

V usage is TRBV4-2 and J usage is TRBJ2-7, with 9 positions matching TRBD1. The CDR3 runs to 16 residues. The V gene's germline CDR1 is LGHNA and CDR2 YNFKEQ. J lost 5 bases, V lost 1 base, and 9 bases had no gene match. The CDR3 bases are TGTGCCAGCAGCCAAGGGATCGGACAGGGGTTTCACGAGCAGTACTTC. This translates into CASSQGIGQGFHEQYF.

This rearrangement joins TRBV30 to TRBJ1-2, with D maybe TRBD1 (6 bases). Germline CDR1 reads GTSNPN; CDR2 reads SVGIG (reference sequence). Between the trimmed V and J ends, which lost 5 bases and 2 bases, there was a span of 15 bases. CDR3 length: 14 amino acids. The CDR3 DNA reads as TGTGCCTGGGGCTGGGCAGGGGCCAACTATGGCTACACCTTC. Its protein is CAWGWAGANYGYTF.

CDR3 sequence reads: CAWRGKDNQPQHF. Written as DNA, the CDR3 is TGTGCCTGGAGGGGAAAGGATAATCAGCCCCAGCATTTT. V is TRBV30 and J is TRBJ1-5; D is uncertain. CDR3 size: 13 residues. Germline V CDR1 and CDR2: GTSNPN, SVGIG (reference sequence). The V end was cut by 3 bases, the J end by 4 bases, with 10 bases between.